The 13 T cell receptor beta chains below all came from one sample that was sequenced in a study of cytomegalovirus exposure and HLA in healthy donors (dated by TCRdb to 2016 to 2017). Libraries were made using the immunoSEQ multiplex PCR assay. For the multiplex PCR, a mixture combining 60 forward primers for TCR Vbeta segments and 13 reverse primers for TCR Jbeta segments was used. Held by TCRdb, this immuneACCESS table contains in-frame sequences only and omits some clones. Under half of the omission traces to an unresolved V gene where checked; the cause of the rest is unknown. Recorded for this sample are about 150,000 clones; about 75% of them occurred a single time. The top ten clones comprise 1.3% to 1.5% of the sample. Specimen: PBMCs. These receptor sequences come from a man between 18 and 35 years old in good health and CMV-seronegative.

The chain is built from TRBV4-3 and TRBJ2-7; perhaps TRBD1 as D (7 bases). The CDR3 contains 16 residues. Trimming cost V 3 bases and J 2 bases, with 17 bases left between them. Germline V gene lookup returns CDR1 LGHNA and CDR2 YSLEER. CDR3 coding DNA: TGCGCCAGCAGCCAGGCTTTAGGAGGGGGCACCTACGAGCAGTACTTC. This sequence encodes CASSQALGGGTYEQYF.

V usage is TRBV25-1 and J usage is TRBJ1-4, with 7 bases matching TRBD1. Per germline, CDR1 MGHDK and CDR2 SYGVNS. V shed 1 base, J shed 8 bases, and the junction held 4 bases outside the gene matches. The CDR3 is 14 residues long. The CDR3: CASSESTGWEKLFF. CDR3 sequence (DNA): TGTGCCAGCAGTGAATCGACAGGGTGGGAAAAACTGTTTTTT.

The V and J genes are TRBV11-2 and TRBJ2-1, with D possibly being TRBD2 (5 bases). Per the germline V gene, CDR1 is SGHAT and CDR2 is FQNNGV. The CDR3 consists of 12 residues. With 5 bases removed from V and 7 bases from J, the gap between germline ends came to 9 bases. The CDR3 region is CASSHERNEQFF. The CDR3 DNA follows: TGTGCCAGCAGCCACGAGCGGAATGAGCAGTTCTTC.

The chain employs TRBV6-4 and TRBJ1-1; the D is unclear. V was cut by 4 bases and J by 0 bases, with 6 bases left in between. Germline V gives CDR1 MRHNA, CDR2 SNTAGT. The CDR3 length is 13 residues. The CDR3 loop is CASSVSMNTEAFF. The CDR3 coding sequence is TGTGCCAGCAGTGTCAGTATGAACACTGAAGCTTTCTTT.

In DNA form, the CDR3 reads TGTGCCAGCAAAAACAGGGTCGGTTCACCCCTCCACTTT. Residues: CASKNRVGSPLHF. This chain uses TRBV5-6 with TRBJ1-6, with D possibly TRBD1 on 6 matching bases. This CDR3 region has 13 residues. Trimming cost V 6 bases and J 9 bases, with 13 bases left between them. CDR1 is SGHDT and CDR2 is YYEEEE in the germline V gene. Looking up the rest from reference TRBV5-6 and TRBJ1-6 gives the full variable domain: DAGVTQSPTHLIKTRGQQVTLRCSPKSGHDTVSWYQQALGQGPQFIFQYYEEEERQRGNFPDRFSGHQFPNYSSELNVNALLLGDSALYLCASKNRVGSPLHFGNGTRLTVT.

CDR3 coding DNA: TGTGCCAGCAGTGTCCAGCGATCTGAAGAGCAGTACTTC. Its protein is CASSVQRSEEQYF. The V call is TRBV2, the J call TRBJ2-7; no clear D. Germline V CDR1 and CDR2: SNHLY, FYNNEI. The V gene lost 4 bases and the J gene lost 7 bases, with 14 bases spanning the gap. The CDR3 totals 13 residues. Using reference TRBV2 and TRBJ2-7 for the parts outside the CDR3, the full variable domain is EPEVTQTPSHQVTQMGQEVILRCVPISNHLYFYWYRQILGQKVEFLVSFYNNEISEKSEIFDDQFSVERPDGSNFTLKIRSTKLEDSAMYFCASSVQRSEEQYFGPGTRLTVT.

J is TRBJ2-2 and V is TRBV6-4; maybe TRBD2 (6 bases). The CDR3 runs 16 residues. Per germline, CDR1 MRHNA and CDR2 SNTAGT. Trimming cost V 5 bases and J 5 bases, with 18 bases left between them. This CDR3 reads CASSNDYRESTGELFF. CDR3 nucleotides: TGTGCCAGCAGTAATGACTATCGGGAGTCAACCGGGGAGCTGTTTTTT.

This chain joins TRBV5-6 and TRBJ2-1; TRBD2 matches 9 bases. The CDR3 length is 16 residues. With 3 bases clipped from V and 8 bases from J, the junction kept 12 bases outside the gene matches. Germline V gene data show CDR1 as SGHDT and CDR2 as YYEEEE. The CDR3 DNA follows: TGTGCCAGCAGCTCCGAGACTAGCGGAGCGAGGGATGAGCAGTTCTTC. This encodes CASSSETSGARDEQFF.

This clone was detected only a few times. This chain joins TRBV6-6 and TRBJ1-5; D not certain. This CDR3 has 15 residues. Germline V CDR1 and CDR2: MNHNY, SVGAGI (reference sequence). Deletions cut 6 bases from V and 7 bases from J, with 19 bases between. The CDR3 sequence is CASRLGRSGGQPQHF. CDR3 nucleotides: TGTGCCAGCAGACTTGGACGGTCGGGCGGGCAGCCCCAGCATTTT.

This rearrangement joins TRBV2 to TRBJ1-2, with TRBD1 matching 9 bases. Per the germline V gene, CDR1 is SNHLY and CDR2 is FYNNEI. Trimming took 1 base from V and 8 from J; bases not matched to a gene: 5. The CDR3 loop spans 14 amino acids. CDR3 coding DNA: TGTGCCAGCAGTGAAGACAGGGGGCTAGGGGGCTACACCTTC. Protein: CASSEDRGLGGYTF.

This clone was counted between two and nine times. V and J are TRBV4-3 and TRBJ1-6; 7 bases are shared with TRBD1. The CDR3 contains 15 residues. Losses at the gene ends were 4 bases for V and 9 bases for J; bases not matched to a gene: 9. Germline assignment: CDR1 LGHNA and CDR2 YSLEER. This CDR3 is CASSPTDRQGSPLHF. The CDR3 DNA is TGCGCCAGCAGCCCAACGGACAGGCAGGGTTCACCCCTCCACTTT.

This chain joins TRBV10-2 and TRBJ1-5; 12 bases are a match to TRBD1. V was clipped by 6 bases and J by 7 bases; unmatched bases: 7. This CDR3 has 15 residues. Germline assignment: CDR1 WSHSY and CDR2 SAAADI. The CDR3 reads CASSPGQGAIQPQHF. CDR3 in DNA: TGCGCCAGCAGCCCGGGACAGGGGGCTATACAGCCCCAGCATTTT.

This clone is a singleton in its sample. V and J are TRBV27 and TRBJ1-4; no clear D gene. The CDR3 is 15 residues long. V was clipped by 5 bases and J by 2 bases, with 12 bases between them. Per the germline V gene, CDR1 is MNHEY and CDR2 is SMNVEV (reference sequence). CDR3 sequence reads: CASSPTSVTNEKLFF. The DNA of the CDR3 is TGTGCCAGCAGTCCCACGTCGGTGACTAATGAAAAACTGTTTTTT.